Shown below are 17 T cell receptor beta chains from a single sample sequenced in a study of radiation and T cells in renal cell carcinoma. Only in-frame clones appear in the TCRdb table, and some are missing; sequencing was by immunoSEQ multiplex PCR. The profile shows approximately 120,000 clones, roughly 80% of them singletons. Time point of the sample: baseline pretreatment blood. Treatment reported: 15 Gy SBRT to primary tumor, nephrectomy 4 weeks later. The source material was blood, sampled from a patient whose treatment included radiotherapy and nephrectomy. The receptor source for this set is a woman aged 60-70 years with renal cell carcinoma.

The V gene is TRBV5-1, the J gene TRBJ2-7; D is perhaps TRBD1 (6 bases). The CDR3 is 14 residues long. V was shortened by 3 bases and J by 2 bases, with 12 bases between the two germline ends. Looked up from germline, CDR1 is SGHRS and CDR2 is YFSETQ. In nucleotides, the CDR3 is TGCGCCAGCAGCTACCAACAGGGCCCCTACGAGCAGTACTTC. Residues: CASSYQQGPYEQYF.

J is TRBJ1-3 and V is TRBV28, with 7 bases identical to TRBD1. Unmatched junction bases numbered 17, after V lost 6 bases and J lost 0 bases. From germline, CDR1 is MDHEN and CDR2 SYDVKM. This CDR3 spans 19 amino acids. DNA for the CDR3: TGTGCCAGCAGAACCGGGACAGCCTCCTCAAGGATCTCTGGAAACACCATATATTTT. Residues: CASRTGTASSRISGNTIYF. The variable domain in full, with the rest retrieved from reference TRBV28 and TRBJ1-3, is DVKVTQSSRYLVKRTGEKVFLECVQDMDHENMFWYRQDPGLGLRLIYFSYDVKMKEKGDIPEGYSVSREKKERFSLILESASTNQTSMYLCASRTGTASSRISGNTIYFGEGSWLTVV.

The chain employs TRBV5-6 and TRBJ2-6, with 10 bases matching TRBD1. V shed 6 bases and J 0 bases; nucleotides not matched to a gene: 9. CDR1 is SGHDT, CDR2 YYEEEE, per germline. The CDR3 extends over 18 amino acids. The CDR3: CASILDRTGGSGANVLTF. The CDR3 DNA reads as TGTGCCAGCATCCTCGATAGGACAGGGGGCTCTGGGGCCAACGTCCTGACTTTC.

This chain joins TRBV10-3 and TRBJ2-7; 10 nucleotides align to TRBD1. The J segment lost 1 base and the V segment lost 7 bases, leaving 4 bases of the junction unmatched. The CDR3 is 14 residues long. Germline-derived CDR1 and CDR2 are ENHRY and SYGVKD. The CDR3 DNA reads TGTGCCATCAACCCGGGACAGGGGTCCTACGAGCAGTACTTC. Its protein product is CAINPGQGSYEQYF.

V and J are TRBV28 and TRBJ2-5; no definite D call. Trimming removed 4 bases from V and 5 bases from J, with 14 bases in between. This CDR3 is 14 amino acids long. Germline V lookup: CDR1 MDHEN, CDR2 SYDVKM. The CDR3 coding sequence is TGTGCCAGCAGTTCCCACACCCTACGGGAGACCCAGTACTTC. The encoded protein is CASSSHTLRETQYF.

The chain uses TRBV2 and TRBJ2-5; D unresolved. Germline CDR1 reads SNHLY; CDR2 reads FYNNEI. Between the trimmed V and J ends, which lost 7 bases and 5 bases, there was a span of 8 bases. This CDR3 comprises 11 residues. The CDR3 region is CASTPLETQYF. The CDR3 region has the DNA TGTGCCAGCACCCCCCTGGAGACCCAGTACTTC. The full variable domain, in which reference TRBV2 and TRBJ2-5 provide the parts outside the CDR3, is EPEVTQTPSHQVTQMGQEVILRCVPISNHLYFYWYRQILGQKVEFLVSFYNNEISEKSEIFDDQFSVERPDGSNFTLKIRSTKLEDSAMYFCASTPLETQYFGPGTRLLVL.

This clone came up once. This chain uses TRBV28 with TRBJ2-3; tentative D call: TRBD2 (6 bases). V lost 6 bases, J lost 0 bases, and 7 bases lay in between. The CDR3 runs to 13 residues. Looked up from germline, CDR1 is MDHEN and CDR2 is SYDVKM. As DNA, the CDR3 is TGTGCCAGCAGAGGGACTAGCACAGATACGCAGTATTTT. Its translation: CASRGTSTDTQYF. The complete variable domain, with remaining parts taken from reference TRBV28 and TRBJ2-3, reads DVKVTQSSRYLVKRTGEKVFLECVQDMDHENMFWYRQDPGLGLRLIYFSYDVKMKEKGDIPEGYSVSREKKERFSLILESASTNQTSMYLCASRGTSTDTQYFGPGTRLTVL.

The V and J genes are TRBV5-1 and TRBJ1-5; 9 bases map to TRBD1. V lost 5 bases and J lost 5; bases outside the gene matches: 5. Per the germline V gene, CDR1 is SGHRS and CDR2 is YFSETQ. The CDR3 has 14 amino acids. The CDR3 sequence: CASRMGQGYQPQHF. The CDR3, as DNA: TGCGCCAGCAGGATGGGACAGGGCTATCAGCCCCAGCATTTT.

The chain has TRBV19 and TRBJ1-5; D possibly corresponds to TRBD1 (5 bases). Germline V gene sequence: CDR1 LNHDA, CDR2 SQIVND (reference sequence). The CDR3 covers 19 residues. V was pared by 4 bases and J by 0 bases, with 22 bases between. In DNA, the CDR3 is TGTGCCAGTAGTAGGGGAGGACACCTTCAAGGGTATAGCAATCAGCCCCAGCATTTT. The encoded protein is CASSRGGHLQGYSNQPQHF.

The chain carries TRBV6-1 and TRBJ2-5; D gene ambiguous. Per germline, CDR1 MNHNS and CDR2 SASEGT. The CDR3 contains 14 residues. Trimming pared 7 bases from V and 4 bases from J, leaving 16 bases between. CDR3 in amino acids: CASTSGSLRETQYF. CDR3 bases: TGTGCCAGCACGAGTGGCAGTCTCCGAGAGACCCAGTACTTC.

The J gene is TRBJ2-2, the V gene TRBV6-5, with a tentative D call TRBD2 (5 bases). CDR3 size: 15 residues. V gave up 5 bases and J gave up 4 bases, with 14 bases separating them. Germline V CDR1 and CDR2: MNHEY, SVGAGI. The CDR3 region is CASSPPGSLTGELFF. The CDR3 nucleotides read TGTGCCAGCAGTCCTCCGGGGTCGCTCACCGGGGAGCTGTTTTTT.

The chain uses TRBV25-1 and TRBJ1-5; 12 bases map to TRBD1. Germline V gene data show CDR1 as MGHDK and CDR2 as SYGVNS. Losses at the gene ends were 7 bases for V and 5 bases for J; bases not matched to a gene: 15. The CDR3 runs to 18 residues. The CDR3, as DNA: TGTGCCAGCATTGAGAGTGGGACAGGGGGCGGGGAGGATCAGCCCCAGCATTTT. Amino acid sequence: CASIESGTGGGEDQPQHF.

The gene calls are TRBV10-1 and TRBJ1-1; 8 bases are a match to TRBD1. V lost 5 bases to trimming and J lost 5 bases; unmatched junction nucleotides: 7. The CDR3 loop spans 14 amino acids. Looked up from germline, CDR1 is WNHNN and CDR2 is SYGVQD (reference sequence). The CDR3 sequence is CASSLTGGMTEAFF. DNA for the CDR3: TGCGCCAGCAGTTTAACAGGGGGGATGACTGAAGCTTTCTTT.

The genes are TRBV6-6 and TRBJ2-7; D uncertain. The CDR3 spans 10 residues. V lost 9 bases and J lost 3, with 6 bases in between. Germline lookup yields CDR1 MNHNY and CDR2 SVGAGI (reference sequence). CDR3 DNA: TGTGCCAGTGGGGTCTACGAGCAGTACTTC. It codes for CASGVYEQYF.

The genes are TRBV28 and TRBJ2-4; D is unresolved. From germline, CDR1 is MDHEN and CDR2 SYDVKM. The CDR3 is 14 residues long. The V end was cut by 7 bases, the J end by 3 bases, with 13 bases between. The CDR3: CASTENLSKNIQYF. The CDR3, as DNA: TGTGCCAGCACCGAAAACTTAAGCAAAAACATTCAGTACTTC.

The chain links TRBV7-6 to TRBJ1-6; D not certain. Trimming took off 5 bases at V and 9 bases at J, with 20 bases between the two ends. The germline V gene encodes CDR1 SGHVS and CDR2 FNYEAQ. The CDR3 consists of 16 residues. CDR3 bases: TGTGCCAGCAGCGCCCCGACACCCTCGGGGAGTTCACCCCTCCACTTT. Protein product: CASSAPTPSGSSPLHF.

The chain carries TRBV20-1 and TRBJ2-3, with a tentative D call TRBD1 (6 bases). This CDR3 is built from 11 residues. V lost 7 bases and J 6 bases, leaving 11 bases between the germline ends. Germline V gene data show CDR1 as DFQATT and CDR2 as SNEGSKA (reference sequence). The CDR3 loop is CSGKQGDTQYF. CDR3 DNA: TGCAGTGGGAAGCAGGGGGATACGCAGTATTTT.